The 26 T cell receptor beta chains in this list originate from one sample, sequenced in a study of beta chain features in type 1 diabetes. Study findings and constraints: TCRB CDR3s from Type 1 diabetes patients were moderately but significantly shorter in all four CD4+ subsets.

Every bit of the isolated RNA underwent reverse transcription, so sequencing read expressed TCRB transcripts. Assay: immunoSEQ multiplex PCR; the TCRdb copy retains only in-frame clones and omits some. The sample includes around 250,000 clones, roughly 22% of them seen just once. No cognate antigen is known for these TCRs. The sequencing input was naive CD4+ T cells from blood. The receptor source for this set is a woman aged 40-49 years with type 1 diabetes.

The DNA for the CDR3 is TGTGCCAGCAGCTTGGATCCAGCGGGCACCTACGAGCAGTACTTC. Protein product: CASSLDPAGTYEQYF. The gene calls are TRBV5-4 and TRBJ2-7; a weak D match, TRBD2 (6 bases). The CDR3 has 15 amino acids. V was shortened by 0 bases and J by 2 bases, with 12 bases between the two germline ends. Germline-derived CDR1 and CDR2 are SGHNT and YYREEE (reference sequence).

A few counts support this clone. Other nucleotide sequences from this sample produce the same CDR3. V usage is TRBV18 and J usage is TRBJ1-1; 7 nucleotides line up with TRBD1. Germline loops: CDR1 KGHSH, CDR2 LQKENI. The V segment lost 3 bases and the J segment 5 bases; nucleotides outside the gene matches: 0. CDR3 length: 12 amino acids. The CDR3 is CASSPDRTEAFF. The CDR3 DNA follows: TGTGCCAGCTCACCGGACAGGACTGAAGCTTTCTTT. Filled out from reference TRBV18 and TRBJ1-1, the complete variable domain reads NAGVMQNPRHLVRRRGQEARLRCSPMKGHSHVYWYRQLPEEGLKFMVYLQKENIIDESGMPKERFSAEFPKEGPSILRIQQVVRGDSAAYFCASSPDRTEAFFGQGTRLTVV.

This rearrangement joins TRBV9 to TRBJ1-6; 9 bases fit TRBD1. This CDR3 is 15 amino acids long. Looked up from germline, CDR1 is SGDLS and CDR2 is YYNGEE. V lost 0 bases, J lost 7 bases, and 2 bases stayed unmatched. DNA of the CDR3: TGTGCCAGCAGCGTAGACACAGGGGGCAATTCACCCCTCCACTTT. The encoded protein is CASSVDTGGNSPLHF.

CDR3 nucleotide sequence: TGCGCCAGCAGCCTGGGGACACTTGATGTTTATCAGCCCCAGCATTTT. Translation: CASSLGTLDVYQPQHF. J is TRBJ1-5 and V is TRBV4-1; tentatively, D is TRBD1 (6 bases). CDR3 size: 16 residues. Germline CDR1 and CDR2: MGHRA and YSYEKL. Trimming left V 4 bases short and J 5 bases short, with 18 bases between.

Only a few counts were recorded for this clone. V gene TRBV25-1 combines with J gene TRBJ1-6; 7 bases are shared with TRBD1. Losses at the gene ends were 8 bases for V and 10 bases for J; bases not matched to a gene: 11. In germline, CDR1 is MGHDK, CDR2 SYGVNS. There are 14 residues in the CDR3. CDR3 coding DNA: TGTGCCAGCTCCACGGGGACAGAGGGATCACCCCTCCACTTT. Protein: CASSTGTEGSPLHF.

In its sample, this clone was seen a few times. This chain uses TRBV6-5 with TRBJ2-1; tentatively, D is TRBD2 (6 bases). CDR1 is MNHEY, CDR2 SVGAGI, per germline. V gave up 7 bases and J gave up 3 bases, with 16 bases separating them. The CDR3 has 15 amino acids. The CDR3 loop reads CASNPVAALYNEQFF. CDR3 DNA: TGTGCCAGCAACCCCGTAGCGGCCCTCTACAATGAGCAGTTCTTC.

The table lists this clone with a few counts. The rearrangement links TRBV29-1 to TRBJ1-2, with D perhaps TRBD1 (6 bases). This CDR3 is 15 amino acids long. CDR1 SQVTM and CDR2 ANQGSEA come from the germline V gene. Between the trimmed V and J ends, which lost 4 bases and 2 bases, there was a span of 17 bases. The CDR3 nucleotides read TGCAGCGTTGGGTTTCGGCCAGGGGAAAACTATGGCTACACCTTC. This encodes CSVGFRPGENYGYTF.

The genes are TRBV29-1 and TRBJ2-5; D perhaps matches TRBD1 (5 bases). CDR3 length equals 15 residues. V gave up 7 bases and J gave up 6 bases, with 24 bases separating them. The germline CDR1 and CDR2 sequences are SQVTM and ANQGSEA. Here the CDR3 DNA reads TGCAGCGGTATACAGCCCGGCAGGGTAAGGCAGACCCAGTACTTC. It translates to CSGIQPGRVRQTQYF.

The chain recombines TRBV28 with TRBJ1-2; the D gene is possibly TRBD1 (6 bases). Trimming stripped 3 bases from V and 3 bases from J, with 11 bases between. Germline V gene sequence: CDR1 MDHEN, CDR2 SYDVKM. The length of the CDR3 is 14 residues. CDR3 in amino acids: CASSFGTGYYGYTF. The CDR3 DNA follows: TGTGCCAGCAGTTTCGGCACAGGGTACTATGGCTACACCTTC.

A few counts support this clone. The V gene is TRBV29-1, the J gene TRBJ2-2; D is perhaps TRBD2 (6 bases). The V gene's germline CDR1 is SQVTM and CDR2 ANQGSEA. V gave up 6 bases and J gave up 4 bases, with 12 bases separating them. CDR3 length: 13 residues. The DNA for the CDR3 is TGCAGCGTCAACCGGGACTCCACCGGGGAGCTGTTTTTT. Protein: CSVNRDSTGELFF.

The V and J genes are TRBV11-2 and TRBJ1-1; 7 positions agree with TRBD1. The CDR3 loop spans 14 amino acids. Germline assignment: CDR1 SGHAT and CDR2 FQNNGV. With V trimmed by 1 base and J by 10 bases, 9 bases remained unmatched. For the CDR3, the DNA is TGTGCCAGCAGCTTAGGACTACAGGGGAACGGAGCTTTCTTT. It specifies CASSLGLQGNGAFF.

In regard to this clone: Other DNA sequences in the same sample also yield this CDR3. The chain employs TRBV28 and TRBJ1-2; D uncertain. Trimming shortened V by 2 bases and J by 5 bases, and 6 bases separated the two germline ends. The V gene's germline CDR1 is MDHEN and CDR2 SYDVKM. This CDR3 has 12 residues. CDR3 protein: CASSLGGYGYTF. The CDR3 DNA reads TGTGCCAGCAGTTTAGGAGGGTATGGCTACACCTTC.

The chain recombines TRBV5-1 with TRBJ2-5; tentatively, D is TRBD2 (5 bases). Germline CDR1 is SGHRS and CDR2 is YFSETQ. Trimming removed 0 bases from V and 5 bases from J, with 11 bases in between. CDR3 length equals 14 residues. This chain's CDR3 is CASSLDPGIETQYF. CDR3 DNA: TGCGCCAGCAGCTTGGATCCGGGGATCGAGACCCAGTACTTC.

This clone appeared a few times. The V and J genes are TRBV19 and TRBJ1-4; D is uncertain. The ends were cut back, 3 bases at V and 7 bases at J, with 3 bases in the middle. Germline V CDR1 and CDR2: LNHDA, SQIVND (reference sequence). The CDR3 covers 11 residues. The CDR3, as DNA: TGTGCCAGTAGTATCGGTGAAAAACTGTTTTTT. This encodes CASSIGEKLFF.

This chain links TRBV9 with TRBJ2-5, with 8 positions matching TRBD2. The V and J ends lost 0 bases and 4 bases, in that order; junction bases with no gene match: 2. The CDR3 length is 14 residues. Germline V gene data show CDR1 as SGDLS and CDR2 as YYNGEE. CDR3 in DNA: TGTGCCAGCAGCGTAGCGGGGGGGGCAGAGACCCAGTACTTC. Protein sequence: CASSVAGGAETQYF. The entire variable domain, with the rest obtained from reference TRBV9 and TRBJ2-5, is as follows: DSGVTQTPKHLITATGQRVTLRCSPRSGDLSVYWYQQSLDQGLQFLIQYYNGEERAKGNILERFSAQQFPDLHSELNLSSLELGDSALYFCASSVAGGAETQYFGPGTRLLVL.

The rearrangement links TRBV30 to TRBJ1-5; TRBD1 matches 7 bases. The CDR3 consists of 15 residues. Germline loops: CDR1 GTSNPN, CDR2 SVGIG (reference sequence). The trim removed 0 bases at V and 7 bases at J, leaving 9 bases unmatched. CDR3 amino acids: CAWSVRDREHQPQHF. CDR3 bases: TGTGCCTGGAGTGTACGCGACAGGGAGCACCAGCCCCAGCATTTT.

The V call is TRBV19, the J call TRBJ2-1; weak D call: TRBD2 (7 bases). Germline CDR1 reads LNHDA; CDR2 reads SQIVND (reference sequence). The V end was cut by 10 bases, the J end by 4 bases, with 14 bases between. The length of the CDR3 is 13 residues. The CDR3 loop is CATGGGGYNEQFF. CDR3 in DNA: TGTGCCACCGGGGGAGGGGGTTACAATGAGCAGTTCTTC.

The J gene is TRBJ1-1, the V gene TRBV20-1; no definite D call. Germline CDR1 reads DFQATT; CDR2 reads SNEGSKA (reference sequence). The CDR3 totals 11 residues. V lost 0 bases, J lost 4 bases, and 3 bases lay in between. The CDR3: CSARDGTEAFF. For the CDR3, the DNA is TGCAGTGCTAGAGACGGCACTGAAGCTTTCTTT.

This clone was counted between two and nine times. The chain uses TRBV5-1 and TRBJ2-7; D might be TRBD2 (6 bases). Germline CDR1 SGHRS, CDR2 YFSETQ. This CDR3 comprises 15 residues. The V end lost 0 bases, the J end lost 3 bases, and 13 bases lay between the germline ends. DNA of the CDR3: TGCGCCAGCAGCTTGGAGGACGGGAGCCTCTACGAGCAGTACTTC. Translating it yields CASSLEDGSLYEQYF.

V gene TRBV9 combines with J gene TRBJ2-3; 8 nucleotides line up with TRBD2. The CDR3 sequence is 17 residues long. CDR1 is SGDLS and CDR2 is YYNGEE in the germline V gene. The J segment lost 4 bases and the V segment lost 3 bases, leaving 13 bases of the junction unmatched. In DNA form, the CDR3 reads TGTGCCAGCAGCGCGTCCCTTTTGGCGGGGGGCCCAGATACGCAGTATTTT. Translated: CASSASLLAGGPDTQYF. The complete variable domain, with remaining parts taken from reference TRBV9 and TRBJ2-3, reads DSGVTQTPKHLITATGQRVTLRCSPRSGDLSVYWYQQSLDQGLQFLIQYYNGEERAKGNILERFSAQQFPDLHSELNLSSLELGDSALYFCASSASLLAGGPDTQYFGPGTRLTVL.

The V and J genes are TRBV23-1 and TRBJ1-4; D gene ambiguous. TRBV23-1 is treated as an ORF (open reading frame) with a function not yet certain. This CDR3 is built from 16 residues. V was shortened by 4 bases and J by 4 bases, with 16 bases between the two germline ends. The CDR3 coding sequence is TGCGCCAGCAGTCCATCGACCCCGGAGCTTAATGAAAAACTGTTTTTT. Its protein product is CASSPSTPELNEKLFF.

This clone appeared a few times. The gene calls are TRBV6-6 and TRBJ1-1; TRBD1 might be the D (6 bases). Trimming shortened V by 6 bases and J by 6 bases, and 14 bases separated the two germline ends. From germline, CDR1 is MNHNY and CDR2 SVGAGI (reference sequence). This CDR3 comprises 13 residues. The CDR3 DNA is TGTGCCAGCAGGTCCCCGGGACAAGCTGAAGCTTTCTTT. This codes for CASRSPGQAEAFF.

V gene TRBV9 combines with J gene TRBJ2-7; D is possibly TRBD1 (6 bases). Per germline, CDR1 SGDLS and CDR2 YYNGEE. CDR3 length: 12 residues. V lost 7 bases and J 0 bases, leaving 8 bases between the germline ends. In nucleotides, the CDR3 is TGTGCCAGCGGGACATCCTCCTACGAGCAGTACTTC. It encodes CASGTSSYEQYF.

J is TRBJ2-7 and V is TRBV15; 7 bases map to TRBD1. The V and J ends lost 5 bases and 2 bases, in that order; junction bases with no gene match: 6. The CDR3 sequence is 14 residues long. CDR1 is LNHNV, CDR2 YYDKDF, per germline (reference sequence). Here the CDR3 reads CATSGQQGPYEQYF. The CDR3 DNA sequence: TGTGCCACCAGCGGTCAACAGGGGCCCTACGAGCAGTACTTC.

The chain uses TRBV15 and TRBJ1-2; TRBD1 aligns across 11 bases. The V gene's germline CDR1 is LNHNV and CDR2 YYDKDF (reference sequence). V lost 8 bases and J lost 5; bases outside the gene matches: 4. The CDR3 length is 13 residues. CDR3 DNA sequence: TGTGCCACCGCCGGGACAGGGGGATATGGCTACACCTTC. The encoded protein is CATAGTGGYGYTF.

This clone was recorded a few times. The chain joins TRBV30 to TRBJ2-1, with 9 bases lining up with TRBD2. Germline-derived CDR1 and CDR2 are GTSNPN and SVGIG (reference sequence). The CDR3 extends over 16 amino acids. The trim removed 2 bases at V and 4 bases at J, leaving 9 bases unmatched. CDR3 amino acids: CAWSISGRGIYNEQFF. CDR3 nucleotides: TGTGCCTGGAGTATTAGCGGGAGAGGAATTTACAATGAGCAGTTCTTC.